A single count supports the clone carrying this T cell receptor (beta chain). These data originate in a study of blood T cell repertoires in COVID-19. About the research overall: Recovered status in Cohort 3 required two negative PCRs, clearance, or symptom resolution.

Adults between roughly 18 and 95 years of age took part from approximately 24 US areas. Cohort allocation depended upon clinical history that participants reported. In the authors' workflow: Amplification of reference gene primers was used by the study to estimate nucleated cell counts. The table came from immunoSEQ multiplex PCR; TCRdb's copy has only in-frame clones and leaves some out. V, J and clone size derive from that table, while D and trimming were established from the DNA sequence. The sample carries about 200,000 clones, about 86% recorded once. The origin of this receptor is a woman between 40 and 50 years old in a cohort exposed to, infected with or recovered from COVID-19 (not recorded which). Material: PBMCs or T cells enriched from blood (not recorded which).

CDR3 sequence reads: CASSTLGQGAGYTEAFF. The CDR3 DNA sequence: TGCGCCAGCAGCACCCTTGGACAGGGGGCGGGCTACACTGAAGCTTTCTTT. The rearrangement links TRBV5-1 to TRBJ1-1; 11 bases align to TRBD1. V gave up 4 bases and J gave up 3 bases; unmatched junction bases: 11. The CDR3 length is 17 residues. Germline values: CDR1 SGHRS, CDR2 YFSETQ.